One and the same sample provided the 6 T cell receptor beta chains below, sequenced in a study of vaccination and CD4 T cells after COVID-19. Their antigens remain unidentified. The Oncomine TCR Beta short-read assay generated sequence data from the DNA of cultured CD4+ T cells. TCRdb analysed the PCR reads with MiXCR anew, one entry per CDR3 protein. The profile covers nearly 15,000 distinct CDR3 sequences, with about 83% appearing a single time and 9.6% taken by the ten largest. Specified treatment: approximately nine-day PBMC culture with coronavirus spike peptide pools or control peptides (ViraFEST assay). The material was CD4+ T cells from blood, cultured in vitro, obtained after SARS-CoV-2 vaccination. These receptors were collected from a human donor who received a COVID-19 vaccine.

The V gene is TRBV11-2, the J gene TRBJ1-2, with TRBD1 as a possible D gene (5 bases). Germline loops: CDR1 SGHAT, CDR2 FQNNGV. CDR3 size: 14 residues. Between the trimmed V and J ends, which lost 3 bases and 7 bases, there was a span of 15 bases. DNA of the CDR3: TGTGCCAGCAGCTTTCCGGGACCACGGGGTGGCTACACCTTC. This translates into CASSFPGPRGGYTF.

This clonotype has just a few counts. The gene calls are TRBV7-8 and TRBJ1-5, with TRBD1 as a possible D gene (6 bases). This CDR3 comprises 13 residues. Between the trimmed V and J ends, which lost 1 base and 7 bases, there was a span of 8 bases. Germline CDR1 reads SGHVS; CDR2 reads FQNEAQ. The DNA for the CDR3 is TGTGCCAGCAGCTTAGATAGGGGGCAGCCCCAGCATTTT. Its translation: CASSLDRGQPQHF.

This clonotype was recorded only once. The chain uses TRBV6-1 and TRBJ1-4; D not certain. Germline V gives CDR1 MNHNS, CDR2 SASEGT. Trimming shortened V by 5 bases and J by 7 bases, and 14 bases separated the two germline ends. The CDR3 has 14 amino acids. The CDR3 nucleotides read TGTGCCAGCAGTCCGACATGGAATAGTGAAAAACTGTTTTTT. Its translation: CASSPTWNSEKLFF.

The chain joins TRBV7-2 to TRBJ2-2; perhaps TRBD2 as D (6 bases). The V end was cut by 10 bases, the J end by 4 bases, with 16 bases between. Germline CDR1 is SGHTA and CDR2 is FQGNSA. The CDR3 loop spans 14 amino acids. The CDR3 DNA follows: TGTGCCACAACCTCCCGGGGGAGCACCGGGGAGCTGTTTTTT. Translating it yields CATTSRGSTGELFF.

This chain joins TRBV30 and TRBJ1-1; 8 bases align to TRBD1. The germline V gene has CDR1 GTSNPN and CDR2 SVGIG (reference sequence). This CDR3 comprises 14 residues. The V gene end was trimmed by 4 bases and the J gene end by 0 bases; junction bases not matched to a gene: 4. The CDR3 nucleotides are TGTGCCTGGACCCTGACAGGGGTGAACACTGAAGCTTTCTTT. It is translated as CAWTLTGVNTEAFF.

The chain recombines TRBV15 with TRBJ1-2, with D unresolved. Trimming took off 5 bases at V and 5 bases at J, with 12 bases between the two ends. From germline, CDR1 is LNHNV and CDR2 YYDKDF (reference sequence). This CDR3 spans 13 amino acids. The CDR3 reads CATSRAGVYGYTF. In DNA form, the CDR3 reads TGTGCCACCAGCCGGGCCGGAGTTTATGGCTACACCTTC.